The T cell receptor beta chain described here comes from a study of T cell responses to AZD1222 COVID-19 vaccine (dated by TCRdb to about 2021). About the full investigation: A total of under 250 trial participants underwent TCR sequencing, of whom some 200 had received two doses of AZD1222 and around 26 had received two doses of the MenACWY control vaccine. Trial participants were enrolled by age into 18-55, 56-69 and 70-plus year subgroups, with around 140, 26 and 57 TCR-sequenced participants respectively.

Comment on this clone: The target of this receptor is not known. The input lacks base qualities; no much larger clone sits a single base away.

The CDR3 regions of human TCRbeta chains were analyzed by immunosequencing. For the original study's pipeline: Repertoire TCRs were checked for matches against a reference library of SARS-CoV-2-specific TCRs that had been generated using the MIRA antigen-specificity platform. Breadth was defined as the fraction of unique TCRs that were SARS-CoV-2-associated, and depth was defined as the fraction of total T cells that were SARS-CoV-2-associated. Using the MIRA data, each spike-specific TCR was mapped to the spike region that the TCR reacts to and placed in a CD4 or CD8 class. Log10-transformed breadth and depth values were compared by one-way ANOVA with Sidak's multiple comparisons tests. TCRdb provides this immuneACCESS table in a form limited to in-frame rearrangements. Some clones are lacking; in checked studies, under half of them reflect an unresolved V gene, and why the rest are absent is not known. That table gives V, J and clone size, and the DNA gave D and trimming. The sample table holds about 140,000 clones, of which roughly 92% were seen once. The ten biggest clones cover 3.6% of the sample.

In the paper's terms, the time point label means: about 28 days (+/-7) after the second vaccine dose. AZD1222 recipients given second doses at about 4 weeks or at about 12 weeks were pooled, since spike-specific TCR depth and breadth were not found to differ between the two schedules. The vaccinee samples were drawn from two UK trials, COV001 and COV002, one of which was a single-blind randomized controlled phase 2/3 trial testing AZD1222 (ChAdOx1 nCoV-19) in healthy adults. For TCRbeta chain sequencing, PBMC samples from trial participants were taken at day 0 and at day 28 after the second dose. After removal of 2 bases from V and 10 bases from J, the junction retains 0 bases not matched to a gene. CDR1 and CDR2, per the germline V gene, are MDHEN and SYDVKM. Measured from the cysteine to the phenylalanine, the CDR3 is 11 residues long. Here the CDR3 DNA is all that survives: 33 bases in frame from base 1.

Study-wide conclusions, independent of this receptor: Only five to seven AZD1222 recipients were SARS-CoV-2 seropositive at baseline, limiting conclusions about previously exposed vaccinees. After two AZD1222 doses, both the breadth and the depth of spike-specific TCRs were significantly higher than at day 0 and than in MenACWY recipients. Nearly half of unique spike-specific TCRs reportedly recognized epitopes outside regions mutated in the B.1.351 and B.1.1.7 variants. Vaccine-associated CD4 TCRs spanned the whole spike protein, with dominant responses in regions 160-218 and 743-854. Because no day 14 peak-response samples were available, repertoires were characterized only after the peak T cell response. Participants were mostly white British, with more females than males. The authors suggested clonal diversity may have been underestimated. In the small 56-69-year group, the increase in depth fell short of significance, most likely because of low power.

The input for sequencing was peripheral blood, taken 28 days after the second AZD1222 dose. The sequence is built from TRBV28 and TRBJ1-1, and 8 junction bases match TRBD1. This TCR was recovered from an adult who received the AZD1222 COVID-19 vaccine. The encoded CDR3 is CASSLDRGAFF. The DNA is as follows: TGTGCCAGCAGTTTAGACAGGGGAGCTTTCTTT.